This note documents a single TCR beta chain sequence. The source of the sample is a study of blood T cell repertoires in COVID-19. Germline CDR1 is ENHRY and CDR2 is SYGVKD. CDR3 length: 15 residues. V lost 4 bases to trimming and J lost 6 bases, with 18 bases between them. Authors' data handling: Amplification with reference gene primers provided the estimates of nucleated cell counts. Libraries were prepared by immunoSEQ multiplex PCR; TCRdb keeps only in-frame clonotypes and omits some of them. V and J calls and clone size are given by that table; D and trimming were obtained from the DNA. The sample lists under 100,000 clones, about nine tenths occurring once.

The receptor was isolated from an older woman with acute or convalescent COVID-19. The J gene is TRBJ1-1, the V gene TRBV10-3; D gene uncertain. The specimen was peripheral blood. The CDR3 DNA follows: TGTGCCATCAGTGGGTTTGGAACGGGGAGCGCTGAAGCTTTCTTT. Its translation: CAISGFGTGSAEAFF.